A single T cell receptor (beta chain) is shown here with its context. Its antigen is as yet unknown. A much larger clone lies a single base off, so this may be a read error. Because it lacks the conserved phenylalanine or tryptophan at the end, this CDR3 is likely a read error. The data belong to a study of regulatory T cells in long-lasting Graves disease. Time point defined: persistent/refractory GD, antithyroid drugs over 5 years with positive TRAb. PBMC-derived RNA was used for the TCR library. Patients all came to the study from an endocrinology department in Xi'an, China. Researchers made TCR beta libraries by using iRepertoire HTBI primers and running Arm-PCR on CDR3 regions. TCRdb independently ran MiXCR on the multiplex PCR reads; one entry per CDR3 protein. The sample has about 460,000 distinct CDR3 sequences, 20% to 25% seen once; the top ten hold 10% to 15%. Broader study findings: Persistent disease was characterized by preferential usage of TRBV28, TRBJ1-2 and TRBJ2-5. TCR diversity was lower in persistent than newly diagnosed Graves' disease.

The CDR3 consists of 13 residues. Per the germline V gene, CDR1 is LNHDA and CDR2 is SQIVND (reference sequence). The V end was cut by 5 bases, the J end by 3 bases, with 8 bases between. The chain carries TRBV19 and TRBJ1-5; the D is unclear. Source: peripheral blood mononuclear cells (PBMCs), taken when the disease was refractory, from a patient treated with antithyroid drugs. This receptor was identified in a female donor with Graves disease. CDR3 in amino acids: CASSSQVNQPQHL. CDR3 in DNA: TGTGCCAGTAGTTCTCAGGTCAATCAGCCCCAGCATCTT.